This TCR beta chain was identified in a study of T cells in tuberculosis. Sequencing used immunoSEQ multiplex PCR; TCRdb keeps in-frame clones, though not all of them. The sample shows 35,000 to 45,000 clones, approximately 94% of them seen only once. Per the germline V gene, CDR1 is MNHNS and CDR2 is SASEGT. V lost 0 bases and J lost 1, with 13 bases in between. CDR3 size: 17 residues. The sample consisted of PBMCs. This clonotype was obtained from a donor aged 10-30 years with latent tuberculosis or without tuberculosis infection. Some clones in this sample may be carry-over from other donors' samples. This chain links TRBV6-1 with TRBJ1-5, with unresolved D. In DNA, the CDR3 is TGTGCCAGCAGTGAAGCTGAACTTAATTGGAGCAATCAGCCCCAGCATTTT. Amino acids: CASSEAELNWSNQPQHF.